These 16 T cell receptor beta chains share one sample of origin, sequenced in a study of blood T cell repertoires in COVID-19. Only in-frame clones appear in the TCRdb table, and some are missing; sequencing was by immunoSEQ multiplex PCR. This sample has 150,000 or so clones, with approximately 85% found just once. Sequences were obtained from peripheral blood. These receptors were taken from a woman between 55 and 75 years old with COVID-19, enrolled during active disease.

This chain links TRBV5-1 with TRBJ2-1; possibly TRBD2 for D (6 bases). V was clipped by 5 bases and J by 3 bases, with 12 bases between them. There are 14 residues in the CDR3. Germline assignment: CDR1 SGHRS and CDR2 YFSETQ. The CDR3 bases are TGCGCCAGCAGGGAGGGAGGCGGCTACAATGAGCAGTTCTTC. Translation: CASREGGGYNEQFF.

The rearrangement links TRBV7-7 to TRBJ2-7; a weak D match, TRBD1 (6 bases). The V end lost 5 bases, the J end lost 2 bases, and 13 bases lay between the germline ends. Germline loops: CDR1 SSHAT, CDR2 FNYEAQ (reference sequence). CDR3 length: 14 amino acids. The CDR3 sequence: CASSPGTNTYEQYF. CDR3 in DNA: TGTGCCAGCAGCCCCGGGACAAATACCTACGAGCAGTACTTC.

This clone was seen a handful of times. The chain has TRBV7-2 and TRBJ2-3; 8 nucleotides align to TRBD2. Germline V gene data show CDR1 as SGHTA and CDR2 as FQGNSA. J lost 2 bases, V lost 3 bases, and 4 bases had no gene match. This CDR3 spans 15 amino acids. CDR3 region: CASSFLAGPTDTQYF. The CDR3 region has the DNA TGTGCCAGCAGCTTCTTAGCGGGGCCCACAGATACGCAGTATTTT.

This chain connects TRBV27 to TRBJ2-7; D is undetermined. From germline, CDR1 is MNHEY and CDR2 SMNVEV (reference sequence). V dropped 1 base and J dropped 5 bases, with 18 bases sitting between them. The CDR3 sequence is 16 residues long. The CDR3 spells CASSLLPLGPPDEQYF. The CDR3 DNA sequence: TGTGCCAGCAGTTTATTACCCCTGGGCCCCCCCGACGAGCAGTACTTC.

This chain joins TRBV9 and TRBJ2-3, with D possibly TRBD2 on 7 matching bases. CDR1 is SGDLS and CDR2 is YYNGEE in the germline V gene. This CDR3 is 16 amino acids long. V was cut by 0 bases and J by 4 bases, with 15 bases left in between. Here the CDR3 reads CASSVARGHLADTQYF. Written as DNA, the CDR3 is TGTGCCAGCAGCGTAGCGCGGGGGCATCTCGCAGATACGCAGTATTTT.

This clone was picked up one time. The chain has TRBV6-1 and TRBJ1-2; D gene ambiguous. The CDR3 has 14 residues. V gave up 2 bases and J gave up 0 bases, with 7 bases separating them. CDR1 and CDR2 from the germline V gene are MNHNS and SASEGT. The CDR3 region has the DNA TGTGCCAGCAGTGAATGGGGAGCTAACTATGGCTACACCTTC. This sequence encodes CASSEWGANYGYTF.

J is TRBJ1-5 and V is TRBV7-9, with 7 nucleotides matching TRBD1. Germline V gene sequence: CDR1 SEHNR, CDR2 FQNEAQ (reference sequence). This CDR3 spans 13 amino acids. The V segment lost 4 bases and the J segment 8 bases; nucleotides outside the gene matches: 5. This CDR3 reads CASSSFDREPQHF. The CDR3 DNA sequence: TGTGCCAGCAGCTCCTTCGACAGGGAGCCCCAGCATTTT. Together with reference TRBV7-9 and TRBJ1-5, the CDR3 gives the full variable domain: DTGVSQNPRHKITKRGQNVTFRCDPISEHNRLYWYRQTLGQGPEFLTYFQNEAQLEKSRLLSDRFSAERPKGSFSTLEIQRTEQGDSAMYLCASSSFDREPQHFGDGTRLSIL.

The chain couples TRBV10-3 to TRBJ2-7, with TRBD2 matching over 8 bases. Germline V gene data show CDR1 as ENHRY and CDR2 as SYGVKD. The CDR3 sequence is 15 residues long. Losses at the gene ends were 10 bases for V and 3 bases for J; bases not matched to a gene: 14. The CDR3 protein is CASLGERGSHYEQYF. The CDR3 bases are TGTGCCAGCCTCGGGGAGCGGGGGAGCCACTACGAGCAGTACTTC.

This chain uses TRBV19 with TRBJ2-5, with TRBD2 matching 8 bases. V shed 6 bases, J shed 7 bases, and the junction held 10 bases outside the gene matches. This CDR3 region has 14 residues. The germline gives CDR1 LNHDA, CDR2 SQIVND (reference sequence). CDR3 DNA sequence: TGTGCCAGTAGGCCGGGGGGGGCCCTGGGGACCCAGTACTTC. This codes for CASRPGGALGTQYF.

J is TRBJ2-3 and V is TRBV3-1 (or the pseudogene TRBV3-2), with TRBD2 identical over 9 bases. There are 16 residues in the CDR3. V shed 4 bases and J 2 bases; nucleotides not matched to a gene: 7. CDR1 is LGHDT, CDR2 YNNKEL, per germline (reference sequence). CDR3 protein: CASSPLAGAFTDTQYF. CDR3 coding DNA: TGTGCCAGCAGCCCTTTAGCGGGGGCCTTCACAGATACGCAGTATTTT.

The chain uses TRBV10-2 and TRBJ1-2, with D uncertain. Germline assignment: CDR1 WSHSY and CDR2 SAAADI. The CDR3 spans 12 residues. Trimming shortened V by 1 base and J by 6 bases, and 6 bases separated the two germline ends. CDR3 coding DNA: TGCGCCAGCAGTGAGTGGGAGGATGGCTACACCTTC. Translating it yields CASSEWEDGYTF.

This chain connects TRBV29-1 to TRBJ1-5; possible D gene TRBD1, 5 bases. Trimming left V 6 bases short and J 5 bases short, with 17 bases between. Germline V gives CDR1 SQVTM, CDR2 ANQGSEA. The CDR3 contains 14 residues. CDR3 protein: CSVKFGGLDQPQHF. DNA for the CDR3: TGCAGCGTCAAATTCGGGGGACTAGATCAGCCCCAGCATTTT.

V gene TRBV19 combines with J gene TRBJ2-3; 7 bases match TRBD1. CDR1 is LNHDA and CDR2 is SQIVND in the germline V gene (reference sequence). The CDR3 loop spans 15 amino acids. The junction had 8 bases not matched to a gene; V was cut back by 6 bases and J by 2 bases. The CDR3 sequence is CASSPWDSDTDTQYF. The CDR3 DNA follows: TGTGCCAGTAGCCCGTGGGACAGCGACACAGATACGCAGTATTTT.

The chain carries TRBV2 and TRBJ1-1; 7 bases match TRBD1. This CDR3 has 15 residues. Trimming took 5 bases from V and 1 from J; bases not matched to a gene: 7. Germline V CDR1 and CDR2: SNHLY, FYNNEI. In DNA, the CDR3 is TGTGCCAGCAGTTACACAGGGGCCTGGAACACTGAAGCTTTCTTT. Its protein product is CASSYTGAWNTEAFF. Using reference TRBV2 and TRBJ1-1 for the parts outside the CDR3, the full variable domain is EPEVTQTPSHQVTQMGQEVILRCVPISNHLYFYWYRQILGQKVEFLVSFYNNEISEKSEIFDDQFSVERPDGSNFTLKIRSTKLEDSAMYFCASSYTGAWNTEAFFGQGTRLTVV.

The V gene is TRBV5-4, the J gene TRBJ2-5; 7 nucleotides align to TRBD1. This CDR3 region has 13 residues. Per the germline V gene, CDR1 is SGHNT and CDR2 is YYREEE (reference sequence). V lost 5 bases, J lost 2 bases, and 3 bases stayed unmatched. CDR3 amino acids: CASSRGQQETQYF. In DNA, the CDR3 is TGTGCCAGCAGTCGGGGACAGCAAGAGACCCAGTACTTC.

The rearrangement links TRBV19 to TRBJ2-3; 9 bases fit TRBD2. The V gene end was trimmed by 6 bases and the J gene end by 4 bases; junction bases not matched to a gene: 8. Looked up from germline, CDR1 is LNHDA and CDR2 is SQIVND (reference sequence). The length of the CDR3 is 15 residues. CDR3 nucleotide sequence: TGTGCCAGTAGAGAAGCGGGGGGAAGGGCAGATACGCAGTATTTT. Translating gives CASREAGGRADTQYF.